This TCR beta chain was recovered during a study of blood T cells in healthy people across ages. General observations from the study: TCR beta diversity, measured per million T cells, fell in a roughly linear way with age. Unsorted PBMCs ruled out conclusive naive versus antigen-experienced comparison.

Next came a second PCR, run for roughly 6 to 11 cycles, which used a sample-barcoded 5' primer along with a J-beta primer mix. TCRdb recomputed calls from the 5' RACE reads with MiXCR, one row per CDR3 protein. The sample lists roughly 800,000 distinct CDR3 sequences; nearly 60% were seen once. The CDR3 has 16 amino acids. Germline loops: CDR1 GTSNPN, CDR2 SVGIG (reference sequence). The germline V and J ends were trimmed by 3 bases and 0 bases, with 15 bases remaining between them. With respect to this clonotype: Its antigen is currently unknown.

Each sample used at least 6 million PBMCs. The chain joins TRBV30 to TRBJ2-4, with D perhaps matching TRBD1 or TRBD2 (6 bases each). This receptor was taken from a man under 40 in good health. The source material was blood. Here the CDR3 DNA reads TGTGCCTGGAGCGAGACCAGGGGACTAGCCAAAAACATTCAGTACTTC. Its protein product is CAWSETRGLAKNIQYF.